The T cell receptor (beta chain) under discussion was sequenced for a study of regulatory T cells in long-lasting Graves disease. Turning to the study itself: Newly diagnosed Graves' patients had taken antithyroid drugs under 3 months.

This clonotype was observed at least ten times. The germline V gene encodes CDR1 MNHEY and CDR2 SVGEGT. The length of the CDR3 is 14 residues. V dropped 8 bases and J dropped 1 base, with 14 bases sitting between them. Regarding time point: newly diagnosed GD, antithyroid drugs for less than 3 months. With RNA extracted from PBMCs as input, the TCR library was made. TCR beta libraries were built with iRepertoire HTBI primers and Arm-PCR of CDR3 regions. One entry per CDR3 protein results from TCRdb running MiXCR on the multiplex PCR reads. The sample shows some 220,000 distinct CDR3 sequences, roughly 19% of them seen only once. The same sample was also studied in work on T cells in Graves' hyperthyroidism and ophthalmopathy.

Sample: peripheral blood mononuclear cells (PBMCs), taken at new diagnosis, from a patient treated with antithyroid drugs. V usage is TRBV6-2 or TRBV6-3 and J usage is TRBJ2-5; weak D call: TRBD1 (5 bases). The clonotype originates from a woman aged 30 to 39 with Graves disease. The CDR3 coding sequence is TGTGCCAGCGTGATGAGTCAGGGCCAAGAGACCCAGTACTTC. Amino acid sequence: CASVMSQGQETQYF.